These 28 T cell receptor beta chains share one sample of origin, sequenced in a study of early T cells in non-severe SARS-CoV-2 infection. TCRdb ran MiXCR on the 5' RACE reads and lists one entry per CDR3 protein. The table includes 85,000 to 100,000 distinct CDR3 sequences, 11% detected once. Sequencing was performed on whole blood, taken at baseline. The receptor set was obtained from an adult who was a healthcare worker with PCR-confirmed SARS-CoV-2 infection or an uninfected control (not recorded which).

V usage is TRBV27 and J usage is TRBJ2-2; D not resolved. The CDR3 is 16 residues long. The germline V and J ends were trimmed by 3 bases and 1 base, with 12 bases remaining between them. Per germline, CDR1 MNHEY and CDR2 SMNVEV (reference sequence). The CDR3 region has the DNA TGTGCCAGCAGTTTCCTTCACCAACTGAACACCGGGGAGCTGTTTTTT. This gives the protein CASSFLHQLNTGELFF.

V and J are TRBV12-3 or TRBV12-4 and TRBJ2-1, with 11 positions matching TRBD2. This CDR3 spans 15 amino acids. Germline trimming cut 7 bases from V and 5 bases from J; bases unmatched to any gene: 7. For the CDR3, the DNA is TGTGCCAGCAACACACTAGCGGGAGTTAACAATGAGCAGTTCTTC. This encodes CASNTLAGVNNEQFF.

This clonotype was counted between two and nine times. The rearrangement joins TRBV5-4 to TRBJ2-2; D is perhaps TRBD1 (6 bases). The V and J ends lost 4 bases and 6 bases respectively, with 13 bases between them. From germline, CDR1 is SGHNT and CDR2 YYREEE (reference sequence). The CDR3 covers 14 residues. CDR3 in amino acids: CASSPTQGSGELFF. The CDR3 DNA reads TGTGCCAGCAGCCCTACTCAGGGGTCCGGGGAGCTGTTTTTT. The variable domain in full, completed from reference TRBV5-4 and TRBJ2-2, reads ETGVTQSPTHLIKTRGQQVTLRCSSQSGHNTVSWYQQALGQGPQFIFQYYREEENGRGNFPPRFSGLQFPNYSSELNVNALELDDSALYLCASSPTQGSGELFFGEGSRLTVL.

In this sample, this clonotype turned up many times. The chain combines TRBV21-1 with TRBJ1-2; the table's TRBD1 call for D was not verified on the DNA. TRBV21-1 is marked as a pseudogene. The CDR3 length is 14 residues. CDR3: CASSKVWDTYGYTF. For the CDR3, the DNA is TGTGCCAGCAGCAAAGTTTGGGACACCTATGGCTACACCTTC.

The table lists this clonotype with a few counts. CDR3 DNA: TGCAGTGCTAGAGCAGCGGGGACCTTGCGCGATGAGCAGTTCTTC. Protein: CSARAAGTLRDEQFF. The rearrangement joins TRBV20-1 to TRBJ2-1, with 7 bases aligning to TRBD2. The CDR3 length is 15 residues. The germline V gene has CDR1 DFQATT and CDR2 SNEGSKA (reference sequence). Trimming took 1 base from V and 8 from J; bases not matched to a gene: 11.

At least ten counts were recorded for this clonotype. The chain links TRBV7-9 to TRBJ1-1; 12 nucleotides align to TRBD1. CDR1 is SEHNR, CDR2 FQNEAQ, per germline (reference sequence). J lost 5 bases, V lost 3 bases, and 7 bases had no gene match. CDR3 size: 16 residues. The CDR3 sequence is CASSLGTGGAGTEAFF. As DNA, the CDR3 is TGTGCCAGCAGCTTGGGGACAGGGGGCGCGGGAACTGAAGCTTTCTTT.

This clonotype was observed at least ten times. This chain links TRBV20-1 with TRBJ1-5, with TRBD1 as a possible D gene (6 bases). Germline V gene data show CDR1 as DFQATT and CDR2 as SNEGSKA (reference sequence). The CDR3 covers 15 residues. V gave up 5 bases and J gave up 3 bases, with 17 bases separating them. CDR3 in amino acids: CSAVGQRNFNQPQHF. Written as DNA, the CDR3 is TGCAGTGCTGTAGGACAGCGTAACTTCAATCAGCCCCAGCATTTT.

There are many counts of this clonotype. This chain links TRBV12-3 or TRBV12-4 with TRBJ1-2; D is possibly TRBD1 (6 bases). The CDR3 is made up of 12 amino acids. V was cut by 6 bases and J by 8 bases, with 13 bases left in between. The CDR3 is CASSRGTLGYTF. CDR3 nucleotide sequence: TGTGCCAGCAGCCGGGGGACACTCGGCTACACCTTC.

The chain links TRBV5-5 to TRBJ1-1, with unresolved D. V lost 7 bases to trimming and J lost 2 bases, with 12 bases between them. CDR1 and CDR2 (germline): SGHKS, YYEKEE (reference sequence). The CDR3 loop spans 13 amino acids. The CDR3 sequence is CASQVLYNTEAFF. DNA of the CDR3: TGTGCCAGCCAAGTCCTATACAACACTGAAGCTTTCTTT.

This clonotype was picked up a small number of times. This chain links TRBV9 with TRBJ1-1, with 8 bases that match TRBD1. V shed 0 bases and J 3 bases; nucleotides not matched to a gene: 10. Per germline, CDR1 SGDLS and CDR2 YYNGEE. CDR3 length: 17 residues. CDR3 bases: TGTGCCAGCAGCGTAGTAGGACAGGGCCCCTCTGACACTGAAGCTTTCTTT. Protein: CASSVVGQGPSDTEAFF.

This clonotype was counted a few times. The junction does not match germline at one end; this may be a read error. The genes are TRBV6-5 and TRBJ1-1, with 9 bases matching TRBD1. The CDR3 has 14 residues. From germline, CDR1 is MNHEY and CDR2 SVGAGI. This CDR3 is CVSRTGGMNTEAFF. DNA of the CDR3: TGTGTCAGCAGAACAGGGGGCATGAACACTGAAGCTTTCTTT.

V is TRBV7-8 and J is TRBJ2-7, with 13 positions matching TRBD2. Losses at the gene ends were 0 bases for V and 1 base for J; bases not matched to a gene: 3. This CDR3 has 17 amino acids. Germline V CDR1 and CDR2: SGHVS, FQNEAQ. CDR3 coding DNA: TGTGCCAGCAGCTTAGCGAGGGGACTAGCGGGGTCCTACGAGCAGTACTTC. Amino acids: CASSLARGLAGSYEQYF.

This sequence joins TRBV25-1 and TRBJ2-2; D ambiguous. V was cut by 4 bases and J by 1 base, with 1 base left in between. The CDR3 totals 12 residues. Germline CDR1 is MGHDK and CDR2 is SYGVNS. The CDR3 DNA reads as TGTGCCAGCAGTGGGAACACCGGGGAGCTGTTTTTT. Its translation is CASSGNTGELFF.

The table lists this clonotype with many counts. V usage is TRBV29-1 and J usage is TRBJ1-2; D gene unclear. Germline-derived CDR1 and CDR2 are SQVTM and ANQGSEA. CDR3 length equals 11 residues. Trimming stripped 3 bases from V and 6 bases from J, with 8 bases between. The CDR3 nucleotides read TGCAGCGTTGAGAAGGGCCATGGCTACACCTTC. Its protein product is CSVEKGHGYTF.

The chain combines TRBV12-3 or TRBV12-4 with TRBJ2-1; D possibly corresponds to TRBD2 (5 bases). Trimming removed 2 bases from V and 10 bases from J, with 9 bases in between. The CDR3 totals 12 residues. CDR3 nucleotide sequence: TGTGCCAGCAGTTTAAGCGGAAAAGAGCAGTTCTTC. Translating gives CASSLSGKEQFF.

In DNA form, the CDR3 reads TGTGCCAGCAGCCAGCCCGGAGGGAATTCACCCCTCCACTTT. Translating it yields CASSQPGGNSPLHF. The rearrangement joins TRBV14 to TRBJ1-6; no reliable D call. V was cut by 3 bases and J by 7 bases, with 10 bases left in between. The CDR3 consists of 14 residues. Germline assignment: CDR1 SGHDN and CDR2 FVKESK.

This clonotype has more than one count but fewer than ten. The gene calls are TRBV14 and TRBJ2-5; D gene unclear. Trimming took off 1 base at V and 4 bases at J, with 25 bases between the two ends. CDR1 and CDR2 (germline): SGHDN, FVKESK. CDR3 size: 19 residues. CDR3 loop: CASSQAFISRFRVGETQYF. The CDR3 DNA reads TGTGCCAGCAGCCAAGCGTTCATTTCGCGATTTCGAGTGGGAGAGACCCAGTACTTC.

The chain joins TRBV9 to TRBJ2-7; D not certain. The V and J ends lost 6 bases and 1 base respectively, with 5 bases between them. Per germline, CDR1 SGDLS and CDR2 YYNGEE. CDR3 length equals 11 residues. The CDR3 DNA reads TGTGCCAGCATTAAATCCTACGAGCAGTACTTC. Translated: CASIKSYEQYF. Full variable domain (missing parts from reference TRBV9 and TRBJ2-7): DSGVTQTPKHLITATGQRVTLRCSPRSGDLSVYWYQQSLDQGLQFLIQYYNGEERAKGNILERFSAQQFPDLHSELNLSSLELGDSALYFCASIKSYEQYFGPGTRLTVT.

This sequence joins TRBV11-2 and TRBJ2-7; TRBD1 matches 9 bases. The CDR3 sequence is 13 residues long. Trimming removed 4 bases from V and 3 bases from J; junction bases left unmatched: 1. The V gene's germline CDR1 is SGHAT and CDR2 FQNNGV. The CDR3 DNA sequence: TGTGCCAGCAGCTCGGACAGGGGCTACGAGCAGTACTTC. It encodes CASSSDRGYEQYF.

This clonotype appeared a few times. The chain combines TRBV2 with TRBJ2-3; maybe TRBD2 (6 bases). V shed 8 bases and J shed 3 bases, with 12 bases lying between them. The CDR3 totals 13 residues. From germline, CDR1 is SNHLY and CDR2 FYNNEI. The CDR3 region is CASHRGTTDTQYF. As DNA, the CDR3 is TGTGCCAGCCACCGGGGGACTACAGATACGCAGTATTTT.

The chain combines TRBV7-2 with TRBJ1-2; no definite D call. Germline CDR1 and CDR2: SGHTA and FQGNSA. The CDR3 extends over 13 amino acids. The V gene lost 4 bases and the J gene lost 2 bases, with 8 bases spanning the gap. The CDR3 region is CASSSPLNYGYTF. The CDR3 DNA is TGTGCCAGCAGCTCCCCCCTGAACTATGGCTACACCTTC.

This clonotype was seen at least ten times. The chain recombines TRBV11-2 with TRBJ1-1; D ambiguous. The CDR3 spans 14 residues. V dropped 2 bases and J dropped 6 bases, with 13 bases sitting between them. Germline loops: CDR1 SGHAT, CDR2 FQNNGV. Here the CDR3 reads CASSLLKSWSEAFF. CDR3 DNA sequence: TGTGCCAGCAGCTTATTAAAGAGTTGGTCTGAAGCTTTCTTT.

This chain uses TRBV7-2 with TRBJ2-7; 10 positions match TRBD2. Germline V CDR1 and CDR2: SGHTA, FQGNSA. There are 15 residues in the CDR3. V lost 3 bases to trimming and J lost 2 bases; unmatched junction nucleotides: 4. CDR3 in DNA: TGTGCCAGCAGCTTTTTAGCGGGAGGCACCTACGAGCAGTACTTC. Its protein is CASSFLAGGTYEQYF.

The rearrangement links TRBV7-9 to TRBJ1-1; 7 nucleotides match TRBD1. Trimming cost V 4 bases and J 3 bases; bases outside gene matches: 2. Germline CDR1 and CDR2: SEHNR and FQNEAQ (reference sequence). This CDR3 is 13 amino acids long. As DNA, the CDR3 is TGTGCCAGCAGCTCCGGGACAGACACTGAAGCTTTCTTT. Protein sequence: CASSSGTDTEAFF.

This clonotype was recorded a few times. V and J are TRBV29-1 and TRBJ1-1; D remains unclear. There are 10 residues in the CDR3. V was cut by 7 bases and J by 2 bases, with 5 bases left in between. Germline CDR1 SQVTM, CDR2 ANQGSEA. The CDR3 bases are TGCAGCGGATACAACACTGAAGCTTTCTTT. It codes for CSGYNTEAFF.

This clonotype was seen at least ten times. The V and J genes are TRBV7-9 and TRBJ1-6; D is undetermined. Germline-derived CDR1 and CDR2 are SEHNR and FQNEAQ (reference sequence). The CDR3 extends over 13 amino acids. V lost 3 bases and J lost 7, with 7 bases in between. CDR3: CASSFGGNSPLHF. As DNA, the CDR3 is TGTGCCAGCAGCTTTGGCGGGAATTCACCCCTCCACTTT.

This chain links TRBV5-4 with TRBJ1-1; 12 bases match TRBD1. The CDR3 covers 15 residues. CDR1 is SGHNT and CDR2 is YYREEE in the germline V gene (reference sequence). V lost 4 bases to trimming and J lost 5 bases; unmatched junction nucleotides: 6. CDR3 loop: CASSTGQGAGTEAFF. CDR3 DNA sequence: TGTGCCAGCAGCACGGGACAGGGGGCCGGAACTGAAGCTTTCTTT.

The CDR3 coding sequence is TGTGCCAGCAGCCTCTTAGCGGGGGGGATCTACAATGAGCAGTTCTTC. It encodes CASSLLAGGIYNEQFF. The chain uses TRBV7-8 and TRBJ2-1, with TRBD2 matching 11 bases. Germline V CDR1 and CDR2: SGHVS, FQNEAQ. Losses at the gene ends were 5 bases for V and 3 bases for J; bases not matched to a gene: 6. The CDR3 is 16 amino acids.